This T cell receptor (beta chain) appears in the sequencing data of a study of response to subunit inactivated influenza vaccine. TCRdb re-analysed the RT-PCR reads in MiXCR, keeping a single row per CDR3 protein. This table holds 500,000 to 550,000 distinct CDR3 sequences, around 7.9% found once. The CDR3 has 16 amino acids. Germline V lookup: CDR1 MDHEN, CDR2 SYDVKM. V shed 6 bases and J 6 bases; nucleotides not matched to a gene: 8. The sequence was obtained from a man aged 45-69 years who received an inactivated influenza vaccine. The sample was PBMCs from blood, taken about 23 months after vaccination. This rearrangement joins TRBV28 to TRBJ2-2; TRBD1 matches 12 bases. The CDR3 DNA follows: TGTGCCAGCAGCCTGGGACAGGGGGCAGTAGCCGGGGAGCTGTTTTTT. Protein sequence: CASSLGQGAVAGELFF.